This TCR beta chain was sequenced in a study of T cell changes during pregnancy in multiple sclerosis (dated by TCRdb to the late 2010s). Regarding the study in general: The study looked at changes in the T cell repertoire across pregnancy in women with multiple sclerosis.

About this clone: No cognate antigen has been identified for it. Base qualities are missing; no much larger clone stands one base away.

The junction carries 18 bases between V and J, which are trimmed by 8 bases and 8 bases respectively. The CDR3 sequence holds 13 residues, the cysteine and phenylalanine included. Only CDR3 DNA remains: 39 bases, in frame from the first base. Based on the germline V gene, the CDR1 and CDR2 sequences are SNHLY and FYNNEI. Library prep was done by the immunoSEQ multiplex PCR assay. The clones in this table, taken by TCRdb from immuneACCESS, are in-frame only. Not every clone is retained; where verified, under half of the shortfall comes from an unresolved V gene, and the cause of the rest is unknown. Within this sample are about 30,000 clones, with around 90% of them counted one time only. Almost 4.5% of the sample rests with the top ten.

The specimen was peripheral blood, collected in the second trimester of pregnancy. The receptor comes from a female donor in good health, enrolled as a control in a pregnancy study. This chain joins TRBV2 to TRBJ1-2; TRBD1 could be the D gene, as 6 bases match. The CDR3 amino acid sequence is: CASPGGRGEGYTF. Here is the DNA: TGTGCCAGCCCGGGCGGCAGGGGCGAAGGCTACACCTTC.